The present T cell receptor (beta chain) was sequenced within a study of cytomegalovirus exposure and HLA in healthy donors. Amplification used 60 Vbeta primers and 13 Jbeta primers. Only in-frame clones appear in the TCRdb table, and some are missing; sequencing was by immunoSEQ multiplex PCR. The sample yields about 130,000 clones, around 73% seen once. Comments on this clone: What it binds is unknown.

Findings of the study overall: In a later analysis, V- and J-gene trimming of beta chains associated with a DCLRE1C missense variant, replicated independently. Researchers reported from a later analysis that most CMV-associated TCR beta chains appeared HLA-restricted. Prior analysis indicated that the majority of TCR beta V segments exhibited productivity approximately 87% or approximately 30% of the time.

The sample comprised PBMCs. This receptor was taken from a human donor in good health.

CDR3 in DNA: TGTGCCAGCAGCTTGGTCAGCGGGGGGACTGCAGATACGCAGTATTTT. Residues: CASSLVSGGTADTQYF. The genes are TRBV7-6 and TRBJ2-3; 9 bases map to TRBD2. This CDR3 is built from 16 residues. Germline V gene data show CDR1 as SGHVS and CDR2 as FNYEAQ. The V gene end was trimmed by 3 bases and the J gene end by 4 bases; junction bases not matched to a gene: 8.